The T cell receptor beta chain under discussion was sequenced for a study of beta chain features in type 1 diabetes listed by TCRdb under 2018. Regarding the complete study: No differences in mean age, gender distribution, total cell number or subset yield were found between patients and healthy donors. Across all samples, 107,917,701 sorted cells were examined, and cell number per subset correlated strongly with RNA yield. In the study, TCRB repertoires of sorted circulating CD4+ T cell subsets from recently diagnosed type 1 diabetes patients were compared with those of matched healthy donors. Regulatory and stem cell-like memory subsets were obtained from only 8 patients and roughly eight healthy donors, while naive and central memory subsets were obtained from all 28 donors.

Study-wide findings and limitations: Because small numbers of individuals were included in the HLA sub-analyses, any influence of HLA type on TCRB rearrangement was left unresolved. Type 1 diabetes patients showed a moderate but significant shortening of TCRB CDR3 length in all four CD4+ subsets. Patients with type 1 diabetes made fewer insertions and deleted more nucleotides at VDJ recombination sites, implying thymic rearrangement abnormalities. Because cDNA rather than genomic DNA was sequenced, highly expressing activated cells could have been over-represented, although no difference in activation and CD3 levels was found between groups. Shorter templates might have been favored by PCR, but patient and control samples were amplified and corrected together, so both groups would have been affected equally by any skew. Naive, central memory and regulatory TCRB repertoires appeared to be more similar among patients than among healthy donors.

The CDR3 covers 13 residues, taking in both the cysteine and the phenylalanine. The read is trimmed to its CDR3 DNA, 39 bases read in frame from base 1. CDR1 is given as SGHVS and CDR2 as FQNEAQ, both from the germline V gene. V is clipped by 5 bases and J by 0 bases, and the sequence between their germline boundaries is 8 bases long. The entire amount of isolated RNA was reverse transcribed using the High Capacity cDNA Reverse Transcription Kit, so the sequenced TCRB transcripts were expressed ones. Naive, central memory and regulatory T cell samples underwent deep immunoSEQ sequencing, averaging around 3.6 million total reads per sample. Sorted cells were lysed in RLT buffer and RNA was extracted with DNase-treated RNeasy Micro or Mini kits, depending on cell number. To prevent cross-contamination, every cell subset was processed on its own, while patient and healthy donor samples were processed together. TCRB sequences were amplified from cDNA with the immunoSEQ multiplex PCR, producing 87-bp fragments spanning the CDR3 region. Amplicons were sequenced on the Illumina HiSeq platform. In the paper's pipeline: PCR bias was computationally corrected using synthetic template baselines, reads within Hamming distance 2 were collapsed, and singletons that could not be merged were discarded. Reads were aligned against IMGT so that V, D and J genes, CDR3 length and insertions or deletions at six rearrangement sites could be assigned. Within each subset, clonotype counts were normalized to sorted cell number, after which true diversity and Gini coefficients were computed with the tcR R package. The overlap coefficient, calculated on TCRB nucleotide sequences, was used to quantify repertoire sharing. Out-of-frame TCRB sequences from naive cells were analyzed to stand in for the pre-selection repertoire. TCRdb retrieved this table from immuneACCESS and kept in-frame rearrangements only. Not all clones are present; in checked studies, unresolved V genes account for under half, and no reason is known for the remainder. Clone size and the V and J calls come from that table; the DNA yielded D and trimming. In this sample the table shows 200,000 to 250,000 clones, 11% to 15% of which occur a single time. Of the sample, almost 0.02% is held by the ten largest clones.

Each donor gave one peripheral blood draw, about 110 mL on average, collected into heparinised tubes. Using a panel that included CD45RO, CCR7, CD25, CD127, CD95 and CD27, naive, central memory, regulatory and stem cell-like memory CD4+ T cells were sorted on a BD FACSAria II. All sorted populations exceeded 95% purity. PBMCs were isolated right away by Lymphoprep density gradient centrifugation and were stained directly, without culture. To minimize batch effects, samples were stained and sorted in pairs, one healthy donor with one patient per experiment. The table lists this clone with a few counts. No antigen is known for it. Base qualities are not provided; no much larger clone lies one nucleotide away.

Source material: naive CD4+ T cells from blood. The cell subset or site tag for this specimen amounts to: true naive CD4+ T cells. This receptor was identified in a man aged 25-45 years with type 1 diabetes. The chain uses TRBV7-8 and TRBJ2-7, with an unclear D gene assignment. The CDR3 loop reads CASSVGLSYEQYF. The DNA sequence reads TGTGCCAGCAGCGTCGGTCTCTCCTACGAGCAGTACTTC. The variable domain in full, with residues beyond the CDR3 obtained from the reference TRBV7-8 and TRBJ2-7 genes, is GAGVSQSPRYKVAKRGQDVALRCDPISGHVSLFWYQQALGQGPEFLTYFQNEAQLDKSGLPSDRFFAERPEGSVSTLKIQRTQQEDSAVYLCASSVGLSYEQYFGPGTRLTVT.